The 3 T cell receptor beta chains listed next were all sequenced from one sample in a study of T cell repertoires in cytomegalovirus infection. TCRdb passed the reads through MiXCR, listing each CDR3 protein once. The profile shows approximately 1,000,000 distinct CDR3 sequences, approximately 31% of them singletons. These receptors have no known antigen. Here the sequenced sample was cultured CD8+ T cells from PBMCs, taken from culture after CMV antigen stimulation. Every receptor here comes from a human donor in good health (CMV status not recorded). Some clones in this sample may be carry-over from other donors' samples.

This clonotype came up a few times. The chain employs TRBV15 and TRBJ1-3; D is ambiguous. The CDR3 runs to 18 residues. The ends were cut back, 4 bases at V and 3 bases at J, with 22 bases in the middle. The germline gives CDR1 LNHNV, CDR2 YYDKDF (reference sequence). As DNA, the CDR3 is TGTGCCACCAGCATCAATTGGGGTAGGGCGCGAGGTGGAAACACCATATATTTT. This encodes CATSINWGRARGGNTIYF. The variable domain in full, with the rest retrieved from reference TRBV15 and TRBJ1-3, is DAMVIQNPRYQVTQFGKPVTLSCSQTLNHNVMYWYQQKSSQAPKLLFHYYDKDFNNEADTPDNFQSRRPNTSFCFLDIRSPGLGDTAMYLCATSINWGRARGGNTIYFGEGSWLTVV.

The chain uses TRBV29-1 and TRBJ1-1; no clear D gene. CDR3 size: 15 residues. Trimming took off 0 bases at V and 0 bases at J, with 11 bases between the two ends. CDR1 SQVTM and CDR2 ANQGSEA come from the germline V gene. CDR3 DNA sequence: TGCAGCGTTGAAGATCTCGGCAGTATGAACACTGAAGCTTTCTTT. Residues: CSVEDLGSMNTEAFF.

V is TRBV20-1 and J is TRBJ1-2; no clear D gene. CDR3 size: 9 residues. Deletions cut 6 bases from V and 8 bases from J, with 7 bases between. Germline values: CDR1 DFQATT, CDR2 SNEGSKA (reference sequence). Written as DNA, the CDR3 is TGCAGTGCGGGGAGCGGCTACACCTTC. Protein product: CSAGSGYTF.